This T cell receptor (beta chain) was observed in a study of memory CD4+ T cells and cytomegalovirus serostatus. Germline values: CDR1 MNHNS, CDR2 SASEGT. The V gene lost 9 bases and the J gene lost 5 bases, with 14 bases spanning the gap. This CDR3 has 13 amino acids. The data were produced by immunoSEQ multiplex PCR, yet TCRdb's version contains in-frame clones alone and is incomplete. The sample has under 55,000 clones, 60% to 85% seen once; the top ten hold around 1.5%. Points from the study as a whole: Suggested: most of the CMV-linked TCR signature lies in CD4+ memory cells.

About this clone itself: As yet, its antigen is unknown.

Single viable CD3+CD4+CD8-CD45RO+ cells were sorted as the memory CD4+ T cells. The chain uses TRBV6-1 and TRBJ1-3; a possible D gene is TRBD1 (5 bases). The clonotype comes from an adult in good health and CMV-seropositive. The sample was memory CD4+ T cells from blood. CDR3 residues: CASPAGGRNTIYF. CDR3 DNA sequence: TGTGCCAGTCCCGCGGGGGGAAGAAACACCATATATTTT.